This TCR beta chain was sequenced in a study of Ad26.COV2.S vaccination and SARS-CoV-2 variants. J was trimmed by 5 bases and V by 3 bases; bases with no gene match: 7. The length of the CDR3 is 15 residues. Germline V gene sequence: CDR1 MNHEY, CDR2 SMNVEV (reference sequence). Profiled with immunoSEQ multiplex PCR; TCRdb holds only in-frame clones, not every one. This table has 400,000 to 450,000 clones, roughly 90% appearing once. The sample's treatment: about 20 received Ad26.COV2.S at low or high dose, single or two shots; about 5 received placebo; per-sample allocation not given. Sampling happened 63 days after the first vaccine or placebo injection.

Sequences were derived from peripheral blood, sampled in a trial of Ad26.COV2.S vaccine versus placebo. J is TRBJ2-3 and V is TRBV27; 8 bases are shared with TRBD1. The TCR originated in a person aged 18-65 years who received the Ad26.COV2.S COVID-19 vaccine or a placebo. The CDR3 DNA reads as TGTGCCAGCAGTTTCGCGGTGACAGGGGAAGATACGCAGTATTTT. Its translation is CASSFAVTGEDTQYF.